This entry lists 25 T cell receptor beta chains sequenced from one sample in a study of T cells after yellow fever vaccination. TCRdb re-derived calls from the 5' RACE reads in MiXCR, one entry per CDR3 protein. The table has fewer than 90,000 distinct CDR3 sequences, approximately 6.5% seen once. The sample consisted of CD8+ T cells sorted from PBMCs, taken 5 to 6 days after the first yellow fever vaccination. The source is a man aged 18 to 29 who received the YFV17D yellow fever vaccine.

This clonotype appeared many times. The chain joins TRBV27 to TRBJ2-2, with D possibly TRBD1 on 5 matching bases. V gave up 5 bases and J gave up 1 base, with 8 bases separating them. Germline CDR1 MNHEY, CDR2 SMNVEV (reference sequence). This CDR3 region has 14 residues. This chain's CDR3 is CASSEDRNTGELFF. DNA of the CDR3: TGTGCCAGCAGTGAAGACAGGAACACCGGGGAGCTGTTTTTT.

This clonotype was found many times. The gene calls are TRBV12-3 or TRBV12-4 and TRBJ1-5; D is undetermined. Trimming took 7 bases from V and 1 from J, leaving 8 bases between them. The CDR3 contains 13 residues. The CDR3 spells CASTPGSNQPQHF. The CDR3 nucleotides are TGTGCCAGCACCCCTGGGAGCAATCAGCCCCAGCATTTT.

This clonotype was observed at least ten times. The V gene is TRBV6-1, the J gene TRBJ2-7, with unresolved D. This CDR3 has 15 amino acids. Germline CDR1 is MNHNS and CDR2 is SASEGT. V gave up 5 bases and J gave up 1 base, with 15 bases separating them. The CDR3 spells CASSRMVDRSYEQYF. DNA of the CDR3: TGTGCCAGCAGTAGAATGGTGGACCGTTCCTACGAGCAGTACTTC.

This clonotype was observed a few times. V usage is TRBV6-1 and J usage is TRBJ1-5, with no clear D. The V end was cut by 5 bases, the J end by 1 base, with 9 bases between. The length of the CDR3 is 14 residues. Per germline, CDR1 MNHNS and CDR2 SASEGT. The CDR3 DNA reads as TGTGCCAGCAGTCAAGGGCGCAGCAATCAGCCCCAGCATTTT. This encodes CASSQGRSNQPQHF.

The CDR3 loop is CSVGGGYGKLFF. CDR3 coding DNA: TGCAGCGTTGGAGGGGGCTACGGAAAACTGTTTTTT. The chain is built from TRBV29-1 and TRBJ1-4; TRBD1 aligns across 7 bases. The CDR3 runs 12 residues. The J segment lost 10 bases and the V segment lost 4 bases, leaving 6 bases of the junction unmatched. CDR1 and CDR2 from the germline V gene are SQVTM and ANQGSEA.

The table lists this clonotype with many counts. J is TRBJ2-2 and V is TRBV6-1, with D possibly TRBD2 on 6 matching bases. V was shortened by 8 bases and J by 0 bases, with 16 bases between the two germline ends. CDR1 is MNHNS and CDR2 is SASEGT in the germline V gene. CDR3 length: 16 amino acids. CDR3 amino acids: CASSAGLTANTGELFF. DNA for the CDR3: TGTGCCAGCTCTGCGGGGCTTACCGCGAACACCGGGGAGCTGTTTTTT.

The CDR3 loop reads CASSFEIGTGNGYTF. The DNA of the CDR3 is TGTGCCAGCAGCTTCGAAATTGGGACAGGGAATGGCTACACCTTC. The chain employs TRBV7-8 and TRBJ1-2; 9 nucleotides match TRBD1. The CDR3 has 15 residues. After removal of 3 bases from V and 6 bases from J, the junction contained 8 bases not matched to a gene. Germline V gene data show CDR1 as SGHVS and CDR2 as FQNEAQ.

The CDR3 nucleotides read TGTGCCAGCACCCGAGATAACACCGGGGAGCTGTTTTTT. It yields the protein CASTRDNTGELFF. V usage is TRBV6-5 and J usage is TRBJ2-2, with D unresolved. This CDR3 comprises 13 residues. Trimming left V 7 bases short and J 2 bases short, with 8 bases between. Per the germline V gene, CDR1 is MNHEY and CDR2 is SVGAGI.

The chain uses TRBV6-1 and TRBJ1-1, with D possibly matching TRBD1 (6 bases). The V gene's germline CDR1 is MNHNS and CDR2 SASEGT. Trimming took 6 bases from V and 8 from J, leaving 22 bases between them. This CDR3 is built from 15 residues. The CDR3 spells CASSPFPDSRNEAFF. Here the CDR3 DNA reads TGTGCCAGCAGCCCCTTTCCGGACAGTCGCAACGAAGCTTTCTTT.

This clonotype was detected a few times. The rearrangement uses TRBV12-3 or TRBV12-4 and TRBJ1-4; D may be TRBD1 (5 bases). Between the trimmed V and J ends, which lost 2 bases and 8 bases, there was a span of 15 bases. CDR3 length equals 15 residues. CDR3 region: CASSLRPGGSEKLFF. CDR3 sequence (DNA): TGTGCCAGCAGTTTAAGGCCCGGGGGGTCCGAAAAACTGTTTTTT.

This clonotype was counted at least ten times. J is TRBJ2-3 and V is TRBV7-9; D is undetermined. The CDR3 contains 14 residues. The V and J ends lost 1 base and 2 bases respectively, with 7 bases between them. CDR1 and CDR2 (germline): SEHNR, FQNEAQ (reference sequence). Here the CDR3 DNA reads TGTGCCAGCAGCTTAGTGTCCATCACAGATACGCAGTATTTT. Translating it yields CASSLVSITDTQYF.

The sample holds a few counts of this clonotype. The rearrangement joins TRBV7-9 to TRBJ1-1; no clear D. The CDR3 totals 15 residues. V lost 1 base and J 4 bases, leaving 13 bases between the germline ends. CDR1 and CDR2 from the germline V gene are SEHNR and FQNEAQ (reference sequence). The CDR3 protein is CASSLGQPGGTEAFF. The CDR3 coding sequence is TGTGCCAGCAGCTTAGGTCAGCCAGGTGGCACTGAAGCTTTCTTT. The full variable domain, with the rest looked up from reference TRBV7-9 and TRBJ1-1, is DTGVSQNPRHKITKRGQNVTFRCDPISEHNRLYWYRQTLGQGPEFLTYFQNEAQLEKSRLLSDRFSAERPKGSFSTLEIQRTEQGDSAMYLCASSLGQPGGTEAFFGQGTRLTVV.

In this sample, this clonotype turned up a few times. This chain connects TRBV11-2 to TRBJ1-1; no firm D call. V gave up 6 bases and J gave up 5 bases, with 13 bases separating them. CDR3 length: 13 amino acids. Germline CDR1 SGHAT, CDR2 FQNNGV. The CDR3 DNA is TGTGCCAGCAGTCCTCCTGACGAGACTGAAGCTTTCTTT. It is translated as CASSPPDETEAFF.

This clonotype was counted a few times. The V and J genes are TRBV7-9 and TRBJ1-1; no clear D. This CDR3 spans 12 amino acids. CDR1 and CDR2 from the germline V gene are SEHNR and FQNEAQ (reference sequence). V was pared by 1 base and J by 8 bases, with 8 bases between. CDR3 DNA: TGTGCCAGCAGCTTAGACGAGCAGGAAGCTTTCTTT. It translates to CASSLDEQEAFF.

This clonotype was observed at least ten times. The chain uses TRBV4-1 and TRBJ2-7; possibly TRBD2 for D (6 bases). The germline V gene has CDR1 MGHRA and CDR2 YSYEKL. Trimming shortened V by 4 bases and J by 0 bases, and 13 bases separated the two germline ends. The CDR3 is 15 residues long. CDR3 residues: CASSPKPGLSYEQYF. CDR3 coding DNA: TGCGCCAGCAGCCCTAAACCGGGACTCTCCTACGAGCAGTACTTC.

V and J are TRBV19 and TRBJ2-1, with 8 bases identical to TRBD1. V gave up 10 bases and J gave up 6 bases; unmatched junction bases: 5. Germline CDR1 is LNHDA and CDR2 is SQIVND (reference sequence). The CDR3 has 12 amino acids. The CDR3 region has the DNA TGTGCCATCTCGGACAGGGCCAATGAGCAGTTCTTC. Translating gives CAISDRANEQFF.

This clonotype was detected a few times. The chain links TRBV7-9 to TRBJ2-2, with D possibly called TRBD1 or TRBD2 (5 bases each). The CDR3 has 13 amino acids. V shed 4 bases and J shed 7 bases, with 10 bases lying between them. Germline V gene data show CDR1 as SEHNR and CDR2 as FQNEAQ (reference sequence). In DNA, the CDR3 is TGTGCCAGCAGCTCACGGGGCGACGGGGAGCTGTTTTTT. This gives the protein CASSSRGDGELFF.

This clonotype showed up many times. J is TRBJ1-4 and V is TRBV4-2; D unresolved. This CDR3 comprises 16 residues. CDR1 is LGHNA, CDR2 YNFKEQ, per germline. V dropped 0 bases and J dropped 8 bases, with 16 bases sitting between them. This CDR3 is CASSQDFRTATEKLFF. The CDR3 bases are TGTGCCAGCAGCCAAGATTTCCGGACGGCTACCGAAAAACTGTTTTTT.

This clonotype was detected only a few times. V usage is TRBV4-3 and J usage is TRBJ1-2; TRBD1 matches at 7 bases. This CDR3 region has 17 residues. Germline V gene sequence: CDR1 LGHNA, CDR2 YSLEER. After removal of 1 base from V and 7 bases from J, the junction contained 15 bases not matched to a gene. The CDR3: CASSQGGQSPAVGGYTF. CDR3 nucleotides: TGCGCCAGCAGCCAAGGGGGACAGAGTCCAGCAGTCGGTGGCTACACCTTC.

Only a few counts were recorded for this clonotype. The rearrangement links TRBV6-2 or TRBV6-3 to TRBJ1-1; no clear D. The V end lost 8 bases, the J end lost 3 bases, and 13 bases lay between the germline ends. The length of the CDR3 is 13 residues. Germline loops: CDR1 MNHEY, CDR2 SVGEGT. Here the CDR3 reads CASAADGDTEAFF. CDR3 sequence (DNA): TGTGCCAGCGCTGCTGACGGGGACACTGAAGCTTTCTTT.

This clonotype was seen ten or more times. The chain has TRBV6-2 or TRBV6-3 and TRBJ2-1; TRBD1 agrees at 12 bases. Germline V gene lookup returns CDR1 MNHEY and CDR2 SVGEGT. J was trimmed by 5 bases and V by 7 bases; bases with no gene match: 9. CDR3 length: 16 residues. CDR3 DNA: TGTGCCAGCAAAACCGGGACAGGGGGCTTTGACAATGAGCAGTTCTTC. Amino acid sequence: CASKTGTGGFDNEQFF.

This clonotype showed up just a few times. This chain connects TRBV29-1 to TRBJ1-2, with a possible D match to TRBD1 (6 bases). The length of the CDR3 is 14 residues. CDR1 is SQVTM, CDR2 ANQGSEA, per germline. V lost 1 base, J lost 1 base, and 10 bases lay in between. The CDR3 sequence is CSVEGAGDNYGYTF. The CDR3 DNA sequence: TGCAGCGTTGAAGGGGCAGGGGATAACTATGGCTACACCTTC.

This clonotype was counted many times. The chain has TRBV3-1 and TRBJ1-6; tentative D call: TRBD1 (5 bases). V was pared by 5 bases and J by 14 bases, with 13 bases between. The CDR3 sequence is 12 residues long. CDR1 and CDR2 from the germline V gene are LGHDT and YNNKEL (reference sequence). DNA for the CDR3: TGTGCCAGCAGCGGGGACCGGGTGGCCCTCCACTTT. Its translation is CASSGDRVALHF.

The V call is TRBV9, the J call TRBJ2-6, with 10 bases identical to TRBD1. V was clipped by 3 bases and J by 4 bases; unmatched bases: 13. Germline assignment: CDR1 SGDLS and CDR2 YYNGEE. The length of the CDR3 is 19 residues. The CDR3 region is CASSAPPQTGGTGANVLTF. CDR3 nucleotides: TGTGCCAGCAGCGCGCCCCCCCAGACAGGGGGCACCGGGGCCAACGTCCTGACTTTC.

This clonotype was detected only a few times. The chain combines TRBV5-4 with TRBJ2-3; 9 bases are shared with TRBD2. This CDR3 region has 15 residues. V shed 5 bases, J shed 2 bases, and the junction held 6 bases outside the gene matches. CDR1 is SGHNT, CDR2 YYREEE, per germline (reference sequence). CDR3 region: CASRLAGAFTDTQYF. CDR3 DNA sequence: TGTGCCAGCAGGTTAGCGGGGGCCTTCACAGATACGCAGTATTTT.